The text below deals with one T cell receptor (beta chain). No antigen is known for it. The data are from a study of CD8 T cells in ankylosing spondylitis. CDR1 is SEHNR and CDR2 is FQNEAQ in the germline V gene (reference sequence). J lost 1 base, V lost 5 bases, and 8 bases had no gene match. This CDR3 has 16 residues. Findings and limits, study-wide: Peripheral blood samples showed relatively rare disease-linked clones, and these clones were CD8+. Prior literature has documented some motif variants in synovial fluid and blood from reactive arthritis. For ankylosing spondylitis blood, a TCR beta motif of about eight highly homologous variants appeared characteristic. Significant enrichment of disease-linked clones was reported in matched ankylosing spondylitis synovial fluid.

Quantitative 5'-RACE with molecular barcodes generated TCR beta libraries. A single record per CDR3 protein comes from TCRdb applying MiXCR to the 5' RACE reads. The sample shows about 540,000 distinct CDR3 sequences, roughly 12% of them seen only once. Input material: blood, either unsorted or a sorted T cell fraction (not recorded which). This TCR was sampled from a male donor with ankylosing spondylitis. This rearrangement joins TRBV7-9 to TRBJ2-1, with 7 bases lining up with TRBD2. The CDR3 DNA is TGTGCCAGCAGCCAGATCGGGAGGTCGTCCTACAATGAGCAGTTCTTC. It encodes CASSQIGRSSYNEQFF.